This TCR beta chain is from a study of T cells in Graves' hyperthyroidism and ophthalmopathy. Trimming left V 8 bases short and J 4 bases short, with 24 bases between. CDR3 size: 16 residues. Germline assignment: CDR1 MNHNS and CDR2 SASEGT. RNA transcripts yielded amplified TCR beta CDR3 regions. Carried out on the TCR CDR3, a first-round RT-PCR used the HTBI primer set. TCRdb reanalysed the multiplex PCR reads using MiXCR and keeps one entry per CDR3 protein. The sample shows approximately 420,000 distinct CDR3 sequences, around 13% of them seen only once. This sequence originates from a woman younger than 35 with Graves' hyperthyroidism. The chain carries TRBV6-1 and TRBJ2-7; D is tentatively TRBD1 or TRBD2 (5 bases each). Sequences were obtained from blood. This chain's CDR3 is CASGGGAHSTLYEQYF. The CDR3 DNA sequence: TGTGCCAGCGGGGGTGGCGCACATTCGACCCTTTACGAGCAGTACTTC.